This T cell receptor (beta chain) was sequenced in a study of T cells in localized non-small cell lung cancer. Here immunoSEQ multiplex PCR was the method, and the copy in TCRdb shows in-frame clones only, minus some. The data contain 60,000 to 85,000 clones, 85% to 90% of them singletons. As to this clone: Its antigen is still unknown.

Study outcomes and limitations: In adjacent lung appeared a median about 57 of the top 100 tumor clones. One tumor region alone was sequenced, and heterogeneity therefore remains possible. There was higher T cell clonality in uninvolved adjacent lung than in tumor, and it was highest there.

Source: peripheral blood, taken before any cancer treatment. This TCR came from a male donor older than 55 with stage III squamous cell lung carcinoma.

CDR3 in DNA: TGTGCCAGCAGCTTGTGGGCGAACACTGAAGCTTTCTTT. Translating gives CASSLWANTEAFF. The V call is TRBV5-5, the J call TRBJ1-1; D uncertain. Germline lookup yields CDR1 SGHKS and CDR2 YYEKEE (reference sequence). The V end was cut by 1 base, the J end by 1 base, with 5 bases between. This CDR3 region has 13 residues. Complete variable domain (other parts from reference TRBV5-5 and TRBJ1-1): DAGVTQSPTHLIKTRGQQVTLRCSPISGHKSVSWYQQVLGQGPQFIFQYYEKEERGRGNFPDRFSARQFPNYSSELNVNALLLGDSALYLCASSLWANTEAFFGQGTRLTVV.